Each of the 26 T cell receptor beta chains below was sequenced from the same sample in a study of blood T cell repertoires in COVID-19. Sequencing was performed with immunoSEQ multiplex PCR; in TCRdb, only in-frame clones are kept and a portion is missing. The sample has under 90,000 clones; 65% to 90% are singletons. The material sequenced was peripheral blood. All receptors derive from a man of 80 years or more with acute or convalescent COVID-19.

With regard to this clone: An end of the junction differs from the germline gene, which may be a read error. The V call is TRBV19, the J call TRBJ1-4, with a weak D call TRBD1 (6 bases). Germline V gene lookup returns CDR1 LNHDA and CDR2 SQIVND (reference sequence). The CDR3 extends over 11 amino acids. Written as DNA, the CDR3 is TGTGCCAGTGAGAAGTACGGACAGCTTGTCTTT. Its translation is CASEKYGQLVF.

The V gene is TRBV6-6, the J gene TRBJ2-7; 9 positions agree with TRBD2. The germline gives CDR1 MNHNY, CDR2 SVGAGI (reference sequence). This CDR3 is 14 amino acids long. The trim removed 0 bases at V and 6 bases at J, leaving 3 bases unmatched. CDR3 protein: CASSYSREGREQYF. CDR3 in DNA: TGTGCCAGCAGTTACTCGCGGGAGGGTCGCGAGCAGTACTTC.

This clone has just a few counts. The chain couples TRBV19 to TRBJ1-1; D is perhaps TRBD1 (6 bases). CDR3 length: 15 residues. V was trimmed by 1 base and J by 4 bases, leaving 13 bases between them. CDR1 and CDR2 from the germline V gene are LNHDA and SQIVND (reference sequence). Written as DNA, the CDR3 is TGTGCCAGTAGTATAGTTGGACAGAAGCGCACTGAAGCTTTCTTT. It is translated as CASSIVGQKRTEAFF.

In this sample, this clone turned up once. The chain employs TRBV7-8 and TRBJ1-3; D gene ambiguous. V lost 5 bases, J lost 6 bases, and 20 bases lay in between. Germline V gives CDR1 SGHVS, CDR2 FQNEAQ. CDR3 length equals 16 residues. CDR3 DNA: TGTGCCAGCAGCCTTGGGCCAGAATTACTGGCAAACACCATATATTTT. Translation gives CASSLGPELLANTIYF.

The V and J genes are TRBV5-1 and TRBJ2-2, with 7 bases lining up with TRBD1. V lost 4 bases to trimming and J lost 1 base; unmatched junction nucleotides: 7. The germline V gene has CDR1 SGHRS and CDR2 YFSETQ. This CDR3 spans 16 amino acids. As DNA, the CDR3 is TGCGCCAGCAGCGAACAGGGGCAGGGGAACACCGGGGAGCTGTTTTTT. Translated, it gives CASSEQGQGNTGELFF.

V gene TRBV27 combines with J gene TRBJ2-7; possibly TRBD2 for D (7 bases). The length of the CDR3 is 11 residues. Germline CDR1 reads MNHEY; CDR2 reads SMNVEV (reference sequence). V was clipped by 5 bases and J by 6 bases, with 8 bases between them. This chain's CDR3 is CASSRGGEQYF. The CDR3 DNA is TGTGCCAGCAGTAGGGGGGGCGAGCAGTACTTC.

The J gene is TRBJ2-5, the V gene TRBV10-1; 8 nucleotides agree with TRBD2. With V trimmed by 9 bases and J by 2 bases, 11 bases remained unmatched. The CDR3 extends over 15 amino acids. CDR1 WNHNN and CDR2 SYGVQD come from the germline V gene (reference sequence). DNA of the CDR3: TGCGCCAGTCCGGACCCTACTAGCGGACAAGAGACCCAGTACTTC. It yields the protein CASPDPTSGQETQYF.

V and J are TRBV12-3 or TRBV12-4 and TRBJ1-1, with D possibly TRBD1 on 6 matching bases. V was shortened by 3 bases and J by 10 bases, with 15 bases between the two germline ends. CDR3 length: 13 amino acids. DNA for the CDR3: TGTGCCAGCAGTTTTGAACAGGGCGGAGGAGCTTTCTTT. This encodes CASSFEQGGGAFF.

The V gene is TRBV2, the J gene TRBJ2-3, with D uncertain. Per germline, CDR1 SNHLY and CDR2 FYNNEI. This CDR3 spans 15 amino acids. With 4 bases removed from V and 1 base from J, the gap between germline ends came to 12 bases. This CDR3 reads CASSGGSSGTDTQYF. The CDR3 DNA follows: TGTGCCAGCAGTGGAGGCTCTTCCGGCACAGATACGCAGTATTTT.

The J gene is TRBJ2-7, the V gene TRBV4-1; TRBD1 agrees at 7 bases. This CDR3 comprises 14 residues. The ends lost 4 bases at V and 5 bases at J; junction bases unmatched: 8. Germline V gives CDR1 MGHRA, CDR2 YSYEKL. The CDR3 is CASSPRDRGHEQYF. CDR3 DNA: TGCGCCAGCAGCCCCCGGGACAGAGGACACGAGCAGTACTTC.

V is TRBV5-6 and J is TRBJ1-2, with 9 bases matching TRBD1. The CDR3 consists of 14 residues. Per the germline V gene, CDR1 is SGHDT and CDR2 is YYEEEE. V shed 3 bases and J 8 bases; nucleotides not matched to a gene: 8. In DNA, the CDR3 is TGTGCCAGCAGCTCGCTACAGGGGGCTTGGGGCTACACCTTC. Its translation: CASSSLQGAWGYTF.

The CDR3 DNA reads as TGCGCCAGCGTAGCGGGAGATTGGCGGAATGAGCAGTTCTTC. Translating gives CASVAGDWRNEQFF. This chain uses TRBV4-1 with TRBJ2-1, with TRBD2 identical over 9 bases. CDR1 is MGHRA, CDR2 YSYEKL, per germline. CDR3 length equals 14 residues. J lost 7 bases, V lost 8 bases, and 9 bases had no gene match.

The chain uses TRBV29-1 and TRBJ1-1; 7 positions match TRBD1. CDR3 size: 13 residues. J gave up 4 bases and V 3 bases, and 5 bases lay outside the gene matches. CDR1 SQVTM and CDR2 ANQGSEA come from the germline V gene. The CDR3 loop reads CSVESSGGTEAFF. Here the CDR3 DNA reads TGCAGCGTTGAGAGTTCAGGGGGCACTGAAGCTTTCTTT. Looking up the rest from reference TRBV29-1 and TRBJ1-1 gives the full variable domain: SAVISQKPSRDICQRGTSLTIQCQVDSQVTMMFWYRQQPGQSLTLIATANQGSEATYESGFVIDKFPISRPNLTFSTLTVSNMSPEDSSIYLCSVESSGGTEAFFGQGTRLTVV.

The genes are TRBV11-2 and TRBJ2-3, with TRBD2 as a possible D gene (6 bases). Germline-derived CDR1 and CDR2 are SGHAT and FQNNGV. The ends were cut back, 2 bases at V and 11 bases at J, with 11 bases in the middle. The CDR3 contains 12 residues. The CDR3 loop is CASSLLAGKQYF. For the CDR3, the DNA is TGTGCCAGCAGCTTACTGGCGGGAAAGCAGTATTTT.

The chain employs TRBV21-1 and TRBJ2-1; TRBD2 reflects the table's D call only, with no check against the DNA. TRBV21-1 is a pseudogene. This CDR3 is built from 16 residues. In DNA, the CDR3 is TGTGCCAGCAGCAATGATGAGGGAGGGCCCTACAATGAGCAGTTCTTC. It codes for CASSNDEGGPYNEQFF.

The chain combines TRBV12-3 or TRBV12-4 with TRBJ1-2; TRBD1 matches at 7 bases. The CDR3 is 13 residues long. V shed 6 bases, J shed 2 bases, and the junction held 3 bases outside the gene matches. DNA of the CDR3: TGTGCCAGCAGCCCGGGACAGAACTATGGCTACACCTTC. Translated: CASSPGQNYGYTF.

The rearrangement uses TRBV9 and TRBJ2-3; 9 bases fit TRBD2. The CDR3 sequence is 16 residues long. Germline V gives CDR1 SGDLS, CDR2 YYNGEE. With 3 bases clipped from V and 4 bases from J, the junction kept 9 bases outside the gene matches. CDR3 loop: CASSGILAGLADTQYF. CDR3 sequence (DNA): TGTGCCAGCAGCGGGATTCTAGCGGGGTTGGCAGATACGCAGTATTTT.

The J gene is TRBJ1-1, the V gene TRBV2; D is unclear. The CDR3 is 13 residues long. The germline V gene encodes CDR1 SNHLY and CDR2 FYNNEI. Between the trimmed V and J ends, which lost 4 bases and 1 base, there was a span of 7 bases. CDR3 region: CASSVNGNTEAFF. The CDR3 coding sequence is TGTGCCAGCAGTGTCAACGGGAACACTGAAGCTTTCTTT. Variable domain in full (rest from reference TRBV2 and TRBJ1-1): EPEVTQTPSHQVTQMGQEVILRCVPISNHLYFYWYRQILGQKVEFLVSFYNNEISEKSEIFDDQFSVERPDGSNFTLKIRSTKLEDSAMYFCASSVNGNTEAFFGQGTRLTVV.

The chain joins TRBV6-2 or TRBV6-3 to TRBJ2-7, with 8 bases identical to TRBD2. The ends lost 0 bases at V and 6 bases at J; junction bases unmatched: 1. This CDR3 has 13 residues. The germline V gene encodes CDR1 MNHEY and CDR2 SVGEGT. DNA for the CDR3: TGTGCCAGCAGTTACTCCGGGGGGGGCGAGCAGTACTTC. Amino acids: CASSYSGGGEQYF.

The rearrangement joins TRBV19 to TRBJ1-1; tentative D call: TRBD1 (6 bases). This CDR3 contains 13 residues. Germline CDR1 reads LNHDA; CDR2 reads SQIVND (reference sequence). The V and J ends lost 7 bases and 2 bases respectively, with 11 bases between them. The CDR3 loop is CASNTQGNTEAFF. Written as DNA, the CDR3 is TGTGCCAGTAACACACAGGGAAACACTGAAGCTTTCTTT.

The chain couples TRBV7-3 to TRBJ1-2; 9 bases are shared with TRBD1. The CDR3 covers 16 residues. Unmatched junction bases numbered 10, after V lost 1 base and J lost 7 bases. Germline values: CDR1 SGHTA, CDR2 FQGTGA. The CDR3 region has the DNA TGTGCCAGCAGCTTAAATCCTTTGGGACAGGGTGGTGGCTACACCTTC. Protein product: CASSLNPLGQGGGYTF.

This chain links TRBV9 with TRBJ1-6, with 10 bases aligning to TRBD1. Trimming removed 3 bases from V and 12 bases from J; junction bases left unmatched: 12. This CDR3 contains 16 residues. CDR1 SGDLS and CDR2 YYNGEE come from the germline V gene. The CDR3 loop is CASSASPVGQGGPLHF. The CDR3 DNA reads as TGTGCCAGCAGCGCATCACCAGTAGGACAGGGGGGACCCCTCCACTTT.

The rearrangement joins TRBV4-1 to TRBJ2-5, with 12 bases identical to TRBD1. CDR1 and CDR2 (germline): MGHRA, YSYEKL. This CDR3 is 18 amino acids long. V lost 5 bases and J lost 4; bases outside the gene matches: 14. The CDR3 coding sequence is TGCGCCAGCAGCTTCCGGGACAGGGGGCGGGTCACGGGAGAGACCCAGTACTTC. It is translated as CASSFRDRGRVTGETQYF.

V gene TRBV5-1 combines with J gene TRBJ1-4; D possibly corresponds to TRBD1 (6 bases). CDR1 and CDR2 (germline): SGHRS, YFSETQ. Trimming removed 4 bases from V and 0 bases from J, with 10 bases in between. The CDR3 loop spans 15 amino acids. CDR3 region: CASSPGTTTNEKLFF. The CDR3 DNA reads as TGCGCCAGCAGCCCGGGGACAACAACTAATGAAAAACTGTTTTTT.

The chain employs TRBV28 and TRBJ1-4; no firm D call. This CDR3 is 12 amino acids long. Germline CDR1 MDHEN, CDR2 SYDVKM. Trimming took 3 bases from V and 8 from J, leaving 7 bases between them. The CDR3 DNA follows: TGTGCCAGCAGTTTTCTGGAGGAAAAACTGTTTTTT. It encodes CASSFLEEKLFF. Full variable domain (remainder filled in from reference TRBV28 and TRBJ1-4): DVKVTQSSRYLVKRTGEKVFLECVQDMDHENMFWYRQDPGLGLRLIYFSYDVKMKEKGDIPEGYSVSREKKERFSLILESASTNQTSMYLCASSFLEEKLFFGSGTQLSVL.

The chain links TRBV28 to TRBJ2-7; 7 positions agree with TRBD1. V shed 5 bases and J 5 bases; nucleotides not matched to a gene: 9. The CDR3 is 14 residues long. Germline V gene data show CDR1 as MDHEN and CDR2 as SYDVKM. CDR3 sequence reads: CASSPRQGWDEQYF. CDR3 nucleotides: TGTGCCAGCAGTCCGAGACAGGGTTGGGACGAGCAGTACTTC.